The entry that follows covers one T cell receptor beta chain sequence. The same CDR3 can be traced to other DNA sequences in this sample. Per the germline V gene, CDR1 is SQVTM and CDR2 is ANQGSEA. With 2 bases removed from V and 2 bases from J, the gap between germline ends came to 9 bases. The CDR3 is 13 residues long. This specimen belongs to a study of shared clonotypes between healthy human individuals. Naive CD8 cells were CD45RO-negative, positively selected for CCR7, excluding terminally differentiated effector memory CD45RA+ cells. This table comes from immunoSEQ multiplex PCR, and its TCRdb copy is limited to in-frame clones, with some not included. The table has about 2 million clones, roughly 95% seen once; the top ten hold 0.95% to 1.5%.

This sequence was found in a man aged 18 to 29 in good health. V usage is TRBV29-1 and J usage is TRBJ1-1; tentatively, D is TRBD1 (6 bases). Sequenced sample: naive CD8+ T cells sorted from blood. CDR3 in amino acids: CSVERDTNTEAFF. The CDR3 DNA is TGCAGCGTTGAAAGGGACACCAACACTGAAGCTTTCTTT.